This T cell receptor (beta chain) derives from a study of blood T cell repertoires in COVID-19. Study information: From the United States, Italy and Spain came samples of acute and convalescent COVID-19. Sample material is recorded as cDNA or gDNA derived from T cells, B-cell-depleted T cells, or PBMCs.

This clone appeared a few times. Participant ages covered about 18 to 89 years across 25 or so US areas. Clones were read by immunoSEQ multiplex PCR, and TCRdb kept only the in-frame ones, dropping some. The sample has 150,000 or so clones, over 75% seen once. Germline V CDR1 and CDR2: SGHTA, FQGTGA. This CDR3 is built from 13 residues. Trimming stripped 4 bases from V and 1 base from J, with 7 bases between. This chain connects TRBV7-3 to TRBJ1-1; D is uncertain. This receptor was identified in a human donor with acute COVID-19. The donor label of this sample is uncertain. The source material was PBMCs or T cells enriched from blood (not recorded which). CDR3 bases: TGTGCCAGCAGCTCGAGTGCGAACACTGAAGCTTTCTTT. This sequence encodes CASSSSANTEAFF.